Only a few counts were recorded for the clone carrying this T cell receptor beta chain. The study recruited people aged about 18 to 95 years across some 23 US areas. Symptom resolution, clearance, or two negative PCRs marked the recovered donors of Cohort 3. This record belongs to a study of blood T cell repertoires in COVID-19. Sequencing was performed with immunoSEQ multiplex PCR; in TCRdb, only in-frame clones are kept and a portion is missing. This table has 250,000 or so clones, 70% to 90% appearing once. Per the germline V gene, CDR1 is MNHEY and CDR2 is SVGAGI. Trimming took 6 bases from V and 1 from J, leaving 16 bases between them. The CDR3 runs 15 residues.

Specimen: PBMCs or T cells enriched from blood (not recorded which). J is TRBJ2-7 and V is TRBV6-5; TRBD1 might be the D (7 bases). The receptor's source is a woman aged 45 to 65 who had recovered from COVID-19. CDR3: CASSMGAGGSYEQYF. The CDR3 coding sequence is TGTGCCAGCAGCATGGGAGCAGGGGGGTCCTACGAGCAGTACTTC.